One and the same sample provided the 29 T cell receptor beta chains below, sequenced in a study of PD-1 blockade in classical Hodgkin lymphoma (dated by TCRdb to 2020 to 2022). The sample's time point label, decoded: cycle 4 day 1 (C4D1), after five to seven weeks of nivolumab. All trial patients had relapsed after autologous stem cell transplantation, with cohorts A, B and C differing in prior brentuximab vedotin exposure. The method behind the library was the immunoSEQ multiplex PCR assay. This is the immuneACCESS table as TCRdb keeps it, with only in-frame sequences that have V and J called. A part of the clones is gone; compared with another copy, unresolved V genes explain less than half, and the rest is unexplained. This sample is represented by more than 90,000 clones; around 80% of them were singletons. Just under 9.5% of the sample comes from the top ten. Material: peripheral blood mononuclear cells (PBMCs), obtained before the fourth cycle of nivolumab. These receptors were taken from a human donor with classical Hodgkin lymphoma.

The chain has TRBV7-3 and TRBJ2-1, with D possibly TRBD1 on 5 matching bases. The germline V gene has CDR1 SGHTA and CDR2 FQGTGA. There are 14 residues in the CDR3. Trimming cost V 3 bases and J 5 bases, with 11 bases left between them. For the CDR3, the DNA is TGTGCCAGCAGCTTTTTGGGGCCGAACAATGAGCAGTTCTTC. It specifies CASSFLGPNNEQFF.

This clone was observed a handful of times. This chain links TRBV6-6 with TRBJ2-2; D is undetermined. The CDR3 extends over 14 amino acids. CDR1 and CDR2 (germline): MNHNY, SVGAGI (reference sequence). V was clipped by 4 bases and J by 4 bases, with 10 bases between them. The CDR3 loop reads CASSFGPLTGELFF. The CDR3 DNA is TGTGCCAGCAGTTTCGGGCCCCTCACCGGGGAGCTGTTTTTT.

V gene TRBV7-6 combines with J gene TRBJ1-3; a weak D match, TRBD1 (6 bases). The CDR3 covers 16 residues. The germline V and J ends were trimmed by 0 bases and 3 bases, with 12 bases remaining between them. Germline CDR1 is SGHVS and CDR2 is FNYEAQ. CDR3 sequence reads: CASSLARGGVGNTIYF. The CDR3 bases are TGTGCCAGCAGCTTAGCGCGAGGGGGGGTTGGAAACACCATATATTTT.

This chain connects TRBV10-1 to TRBJ1-1; D is unresolved. The CDR3 spans 11 residues. Germline assignment: CDR1 WNHNN and CDR2 SYGVQD (reference sequence). Trimming cost V 3 bases and J 11 bases, with 10 bases left between them. CDR3: CASSDWGTAFF. CDR3 DNA: TGCGCCAGCAGTGATTGGGGTACGGCTTTCTTT.

The chain links TRBV27 to TRBJ2-1, with 7 bases matching TRBD2. The CDR3 runs to 16 residues. Germline lookup yields CDR1 MNHEY and CDR2 SMNVEV (reference sequence). V lost 1 base and J lost 4; bases outside the gene matches: 7. The CDR3 DNA reads TGTGCCAGCAGTTTATGGCCGGGACTACGTTACAATGAGCAGTTCTTC. Encoded protein: CASSLWPGLRYNEQFF.

The V call is TRBV6-1, the J call TRBJ2-7; no definite D call. Germline V CDR1 and CDR2: MNHNS, SASEGT. The CDR3 sequence is 15 residues long. With 2 bases removed from V and 3 bases from J, the gap between germline ends came to 14 bases. CDR3 protein: CASSERSNGRYEQYF. The CDR3 bases are TGTGCCAGCAGTGAACGATCCAATGGGCGCTACGAGCAGTACTTC.

The gene calls are TRBV6-1 and TRBJ1-4; D gene unclear. Germline CDR1 and CDR2: MNHNS and SASEGT. V lost 8 bases and J 1 base, leaving 11 bases between the germline ends. This CDR3 contains 14 residues. The CDR3 protein is CASRLLLTNEKLFF. The CDR3 region has the DNA TGTGCCAGCCGCCTTCTTTTAACTAATGAAAAACTGTTTTTT.

This clone turned up a few times. CDR3 amino acids: CSVSGYSTDTQYF. The CDR3 coding sequence is TGCAGCGTGTCGGGATATTCCACAGATACGCAGTATTTT. The V gene is TRBV29-1, the J gene TRBJ2-3; the D gene is possibly TRBD2 (5 bases). CDR1 is SQVTM, CDR2 ANQGSEA, per germline. The V end lost 6 bases, the J end lost 2 bases, and 12 bases lay between the germline ends. The CDR3 is made up of 13 amino acids.

This clone was picked up one time. The chain has TRBV18 and TRBJ2-3; 7 bases agree with TRBD2. This CDR3 comprises 17 residues. Per germline, CDR1 KGHSH and CDR2 LQKENI. V lost 3 bases to trimming and J lost 3 bases; unmatched junction nucleotides: 12. CDR3: CASSPKRLAGATDTQYF. DNA of the CDR3: TGTGCCAGCTCACCCAAACGACTAGCCGGAGCAACAGATACGCAGTATTTT.

The rearrangement uses TRBV28 and TRBJ2-3; D is ambiguous. CDR1 and CDR2 from the germline V gene are MDHEN and SYDVKM. Trimming cost V 6 bases and J 0 bases, with 10 bases left between them. The CDR3 contains 14 residues. CDR3 sequence: CASRIARSTDTQYF. CDR3 DNA: TGTGCCAGCAGAATCGCGCGGAGCACAGATACGCAGTATTTT.

CDR3 bases: TGTGCCTGCAACACCGGACTAGAGCGTCGCTACGAGCAGTACTTC. Translating it yields CACNTGLERRYEQYF. The genes are TRBV30 and TRBJ2-7; 7 bases match TRBD2. Germline V lookup: CDR1 GTSNPN, CDR2 SVGIG (reference sequence). CDR3 length: 15 amino acids. The trim removed 6 bases at V and 3 bases at J, leaving 14 bases unmatched.

The chain uses TRBV28 and TRBJ2-7; D is possibly TRBD2 (5 bases). CDR1 is MDHEN, CDR2 SYDVKM, per germline. The CDR3 totals 14 residues. Trimming took off 3 bases at V and 1 base at J, with 10 bases between the two ends. CDR3 region: CASSFFQRSYEQYF. In nucleotides, the CDR3 is TGTGCCAGCAGTTTCTTCCAGCGGTCCTACGAGCAGTACTTC.

This clone came up once. The same CDR3 is also encoded by other DNA sequences in this sample. This chain uses TRBV6-5 with TRBJ1-1, with D unclear. This CDR3 is built from 16 residues. The V gene's germline CDR1 is MNHEY and CDR2 SVGAGI. Trimming stripped 0 bases from V and 0 bases from J, with 11 bases between. The CDR3 here is CASSYSSGVVNTEAFF. Written as DNA, the CDR3 is TGTGCCAGCAGTTACTCGTCCGGGGTGGTGAACACTGAAGCTTTCTTT.

The chain recombines TRBV6-5 with TRBJ1-1; D not resolved. Germline CDR1 and CDR2: MNHEY and SVGAGI. The CDR3 loop spans 15 amino acids. The V gene lost 5 bases and the J gene lost 5 bases, with 18 bases spanning the gap. The CDR3 nucleotides are TGTGCCAGCAGTCCCTCCTGGGGTCCAAGGACTGAAGCTTTCTTT. It codes for CASSPSWGPRTEAFF.

The rearrangement joins TRBV4-1 to TRBJ2-1; 14 nucleotides line up with TRBD2. The trim removed 0 bases at V and 8 bases at J, leaving 3 bases unmatched. CDR1 and CDR2 (germline): MGHRA, YSYEKL. The CDR3 spans 16 residues. The CDR3: CASSQDGTSGSDEQFF. As DNA, the CDR3 is TGCGCCAGCAGCCAAGATGGGACTAGCGGGAGCGATGAGCAGTTCTTC.

The genes are TRBV6-1 and TRBJ1-2; tentative D call: TRBD1 (5 bases). The CDR3 loop spans 13 amino acids. Germline values: CDR1 MNHNS, CDR2 SASEGT. Deletions cut 3 bases from V and 4 bases from J, with 9 bases between. The CDR3 nucleotides are TGTGCCAGCAGTGATATCAGGGTCTATGGCTACACCTTC. Its protein is CASSDIRVYGYTF.

The V gene is TRBV27, the J gene TRBJ2-3; TRBD2 agrees at 8 bases. The germline gives CDR1 MNHEY, CDR2 SMNVEV (reference sequence). The CDR3 extends over 13 amino acids. The ends lost 7 bases at V and 5 bases at J; junction bases unmatched: 5. The CDR3 bases are TGTGCCAGCAAGGGTAGCGGGGTAGATACGCAGTATTTT. Translated, it gives CASKGSGVDTQYF.

The V gene is TRBV6-5, the J gene TRBJ2-1; D call uncertain. Germline-derived CDR1 and CDR2 are MNHEY and SVGAGI. The CDR3 sequence is 12 residues long. Trimming removed 5 bases from V and 7 bases from J, with 9 bases in between. The CDR3 sequence is CASSRRNNEQFF. The CDR3 region has the DNA TGTGCCAGCAGTCGTCGGAATAATGAGCAGTTCTTC.

This sequence joins TRBV19 and TRBJ2-7, with a possible D match to TRBD2 (6 bases). V dropped 3 bases and J dropped 3 bases, with 9 bases sitting between them. CDR1 LNHDA and CDR2 SQIVND come from the germline V gene (reference sequence). CDR3 length: 13 residues. CDR3 sequence: CASSIGGSYEQYF. The CDR3 DNA reads as TGTGCCAGTAGTATCGGGGGAAGCTACGAGCAGTACTTC.

The V gene is TRBV6-1, the J gene TRBJ1-2, with 11 bases fitting TRBD1. The length of the CDR3 is 15 residues. V shed 7 bases, J shed 1 base, and the junction held 5 bases outside the gene matches. CDR1 and CDR2 from the germline V gene are MNHNS and SASEGT. CDR3 loop: CASKDRGRDNYGYTF. The DNA for the CDR3 is TGTGCCAGCAAGGACAGGGGGCGAGATAACTATGGCTACACCTTC.

The chain uses TRBV7-6 and TRBJ2-7, with 12 bases identical to TRBD2. With 4 bases clipped from V and 7 bases from J, the junction kept 8 bases outside the gene matches. The CDR3 loop spans 15 amino acids. CDR1 is SGHVS and CDR2 is FNYEAQ in the germline V gene. CDR3 bases: TGTGCCAGCAGCTACGGGACTAGCGGGTCCTTTGAGCAGTACTTC. It encodes CASSYGTSGSFEQYF. The entire variable domain, with the rest obtained from reference TRBV7-6 and TRBJ2-7, is as follows: GAGVSQSPRYKVTKRGQDVALRCDPISGHVSLYWYRQALGQGPEFLTYFNYEAQQDKSGLPNDRFSAERPEGSISTLTIQRTEQRDSAMYRCASSYGTSGSFEQYFGPGTRLTVT.

The chain recombines TRBV7-8 with TRBJ1-4, with TRBD1 as a possible D gene (5 bases). Germline V lookup: CDR1 SGHVS, CDR2 FQNEAQ. CDR3 length equals 13 residues. V was clipped by 1 base and J by 10 bases, with 10 bases between them. The CDR3 sequence: CASSLVVGGKLFF. Written as DNA, the CDR3 is TGTGCCAGCAGCTTAGTGGTCGGGGGAAAACTGTTTTTT. The full variable domain, rest sourced from reference TRBV7-8 and TRBJ1-4, is GAGVSQSPRYKVAKRGQDVALRCDPISGHVSLFWYQQALGQGPEFLTYFQNEAQLDKSGLPSDRFFAERPEGSVSTLKIQRTQQEDSAVYLCASSLVVGGKLFFGSGTQLSVL.

The V call is TRBV7-9, the J call TRBJ2-3; 8 bases map to TRBD2. Trimming removed 4 bases from V and 0 bases from J; junction bases left unmatched: 3. The CDR3 has 15 residues. The germline V gene encodes CDR1 SEHNR and CDR2 FQNEAQ (reference sequence). DNA for the CDR3: TGTGCCAGCAGCTCCCCTAGCGGGAGCACAGATACGCAGTATTTT. Residues: CASSSPSGSTDTQYF.

The V gene is TRBV19, the J gene TRBJ2-1, with TRBD1 matching 10 bases. This CDR3 has 15 residues. Germline assignment: CDR1 LNHDA and CDR2 SQIVND (reference sequence). V lost 1 base and J lost 7; bases outside the gene matches: 4. The CDR3 spells CASSIATGGLNEQFF. The DNA for the CDR3 is TGTGCCAGTAGTATAGCGACAGGGGGCTTGAATGAGCAGTTCTTC.

The chain is built from TRBV18 and TRBJ1-1; D is undetermined. CDR1 and CDR2 (germline): KGHSH, LQKENI. The CDR3 contains 15 residues. V lost 2 bases and J 6 bases, leaving 16 bases between the germline ends. The CDR3, as DNA: TGTGCCAGCTCACCATTTCGGGGAGGCAACTCTGAAGCTTTCTTT. It codes for CASSPFRGGNSEAFF.

The chain couples TRBV6-5 to TRBJ2-7; tentative D call: TRBD2 (5 bases). Trimming removed 8 bases at V and 1 base at J, with 12 bases between. CDR3 length: 13 residues. CDR1 MNHEY and CDR2 SVGAGI come from the germline V gene. The CDR3 DNA follows: TGTGCCAGCCAAACTAGTTTGTCCTACGAGCAGTACTTC. This translates into CASQTSLSYEQYF.

The CDR3 bases are TGTGCCAGCAGCCTCGGACTGGAAGCCTACGAGCAGTACTTC. This gives the protein CASSLGLEAYEQYF. V usage is TRBV14 and J usage is TRBJ2-7, with D possibly matching TRBD2 (5 bases). Germline assignment: CDR1 SGHDN and CDR2 FVKESK. V was cut by 4 bases and J by 2 bases, with 12 bases left in between. CDR3 size: 14 residues. Together with reference TRBV14 and TRBJ2-7, the CDR3 gives the full variable domain: EAGVTQFPSHSVIEKGQTVTLRCDPISGHDNLYWYRRVMGKEIKFLLHFVKESKQDESGMPNNRFLAERTGGTYSTLKVQPAELEDSGVYFCASSLGLEAYEQYFGPGTRLTVT.

This clone was observed a few times. This chain links TRBV29-1 with TRBJ2-1; TRBD1 matches at 10 bases. V shed 5 bases and J 6 bases; nucleotides not matched to a gene: 7. This CDR3 is 14 amino acids long. Germline V lookup: CDR1 SQVTM, CDR2 ANQGSEA. In nucleotides, the CDR3 is TGCAGCGTTCTGGACAGGGGGAGAGGCAATGAGCAGTTCTTC. Translating gives CSVLDRGRGNEQFF.

This rearrangement joins TRBV25-1 to TRBJ2-3, with 13 nucleotides matching TRBD2. Germline values: CDR1 MGHDK, CDR2 SYGVNS. V shed 3 bases, J shed 5 bases, and the junction held 5 bases outside the gene matches. The CDR3 is 16 residues long. CDR3 region: CASSDSGLAGVDTQYF. The DNA of the CDR3 is TGTGCCAGCAGTGATTCCGGACTAGCGGGGGTAGATACGCAGTATTTT.